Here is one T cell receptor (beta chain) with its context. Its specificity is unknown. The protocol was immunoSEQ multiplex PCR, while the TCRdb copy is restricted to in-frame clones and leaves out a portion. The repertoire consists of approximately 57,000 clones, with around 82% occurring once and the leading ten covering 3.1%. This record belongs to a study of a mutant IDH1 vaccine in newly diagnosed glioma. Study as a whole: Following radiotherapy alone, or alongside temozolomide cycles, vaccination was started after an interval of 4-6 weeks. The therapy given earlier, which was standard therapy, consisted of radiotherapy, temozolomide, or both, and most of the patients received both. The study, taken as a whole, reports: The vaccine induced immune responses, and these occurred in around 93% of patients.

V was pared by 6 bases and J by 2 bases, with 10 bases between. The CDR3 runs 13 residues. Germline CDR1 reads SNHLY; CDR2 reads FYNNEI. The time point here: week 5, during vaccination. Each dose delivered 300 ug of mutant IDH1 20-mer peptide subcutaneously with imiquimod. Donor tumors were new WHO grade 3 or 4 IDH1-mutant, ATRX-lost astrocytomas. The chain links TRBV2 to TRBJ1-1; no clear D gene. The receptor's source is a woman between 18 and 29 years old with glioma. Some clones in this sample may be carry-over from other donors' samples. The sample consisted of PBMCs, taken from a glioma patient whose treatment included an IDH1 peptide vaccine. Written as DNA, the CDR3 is TGTGCCAGCAGCAAAGAGAGCAACACTGAAGCTTTCTTT. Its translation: CASSKESNTEAFF.